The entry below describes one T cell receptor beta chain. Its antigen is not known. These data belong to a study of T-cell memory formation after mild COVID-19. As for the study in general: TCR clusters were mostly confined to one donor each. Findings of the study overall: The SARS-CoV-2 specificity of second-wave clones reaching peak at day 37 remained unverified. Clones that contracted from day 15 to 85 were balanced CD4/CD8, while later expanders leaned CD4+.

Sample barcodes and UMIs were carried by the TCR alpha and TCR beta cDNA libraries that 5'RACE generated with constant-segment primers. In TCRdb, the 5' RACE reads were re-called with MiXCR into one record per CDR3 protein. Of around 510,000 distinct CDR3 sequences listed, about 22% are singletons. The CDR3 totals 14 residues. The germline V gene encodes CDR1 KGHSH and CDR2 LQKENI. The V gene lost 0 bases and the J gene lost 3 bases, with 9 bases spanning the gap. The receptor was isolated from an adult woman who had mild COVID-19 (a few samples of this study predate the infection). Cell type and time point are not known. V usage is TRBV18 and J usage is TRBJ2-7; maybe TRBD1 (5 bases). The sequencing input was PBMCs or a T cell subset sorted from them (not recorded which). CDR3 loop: CASSPPDIFYEQYF. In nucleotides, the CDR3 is TGTGCCAGCTCACCACCGGACATCTTCTACGAGCAGTACTTC.